These 17 T cell receptor beta chains originate from one sample sequenced in a study of T cells in Graves' hyperthyroidism and ophthalmopathy. Authors of the study amplified TCR beta CDR3 regions from RNA transcripts. First-round RT-PCR targeting the TCR CDR3 was performed with the HTBI primer set. TCRdb called the multiplex PCR reads again in MiXCR, with one record for every CDR3 protein. The sample has 530,000 or so distinct CDR3 sequences; roughly a quarter are singletons. Sequenced: blood. The origin of the receptors is a woman in her thirties with Graves' ophthalmopathy.

The V gene is TRBV12-3 or TRBV12-4, the J gene TRBJ2-7; D possibly corresponds to TRBD2 (5 bases). The CDR3 runs to 18 residues. Trimming cost V 6 bases and J 3 bases, with 27 bases left between them. The CDR3 DNA sequence: TGTGCCAGCAGCTTTGCTGGCCGGTCAGCGGTAAACTTCTACGAGCAGTACTTC. Amino acids: CASSFAGRSAVNFYEQYF.

This clonotype showed up just a few times. The V call is TRBV28, the J call TRBJ2-6, with 9 positions matching TRBD2. CDR3 length equals 18 residues. Germline loops: CDR1 MDHEN, CDR2 SYDVKM. V trimming: 2 bases; J trimming: 4 bases; junction bases outside the gene matches: 9. CDR3 nucleotide sequence: TGTGCCAGCAGTTTAGGGACGCGGGAGGGCCCGGGGGCCAACGTCCTGACTTTC. The encoded protein is CASSLGTREGPGANVLTF.

This clonotype was found many times. The chain combines TRBV6-2 or TRBV6-3 with TRBJ2-5, with 9 bases fitting TRBD2. The CDR3 is 17 amino acids. The germline CDR1 and CDR2 sequences are MNHEY and SVGEGT. V was clipped by 1 base and J by 3 bases; unmatched bases: 9. The CDR3, as DNA: TGTGCCAGCAGTTACTGGGGTAGCGGGGGACAAAAAGAGACCCAGTACTTC. Its protein is CASSYWGSGGQKETQYF.

This clonotype was picked up many times. In DNA, the CDR3 is TGTGCCAGCAGCAACAACCGGGACAGGGGGGAGCAGTACTTC. It specifies CASSNNRDRGEQYF. The chain joins TRBV11-2 to TRBJ2-7; 11 bases are shared with TRBD1. The CDR3 is made up of 14 amino acids. The germline gives CDR1 SGHAT, CDR2 FQNNGV. V shed 5 bases, J shed 7 bases, and the junction held 7 bases outside the gene matches.

The CDR3 region has the DNA TGCAGTGCTAGTAGCGGGACTTTCGCAGATACGCAGTATTTT. Amino acid sequence: CSASSGTFADTQYF. This chain uses TRBV20-1 with TRBJ2-3; TRBD2 aligns across 8 bases. This CDR3 has 14 amino acids. Germline V gene data show CDR1 as DFQATT and CDR2 as SNEGSKA (reference sequence). Losses at the gene ends were 3 bases for V and 4 bases for J; bases not matched to a gene: 6.

This clonotype has only a few counts. The chain has TRBV20-1 and TRBJ1-5, with D tentatively TRBD1 (6 bases). The germline V gene has CDR1 DFQATT and CDR2 SNEGSKA (reference sequence). The CDR3 totals 14 residues. The V and J ends lost 5 bases and 2 bases respectively, with 13 bases between them. The CDR3 nucleotides read TGCAGTGCTGCGGGGGCGCGGGGCAATCAGCCCCAGCATTTT. It translates to CSAAGARGNQPQHF.

The chain uses TRBV28 and TRBJ2-7; 9 bases map to TRBD1. Germline loops: CDR1 MDHEN, CDR2 SYDVKM. The CDR3 contains 16 residues. V dropped 6 bases and J dropped 1; count of bases not matched to a gene: 10. CDR3: CASSPSGQGLSYEQYF. The DNA of the CDR3 is TGTGCCAGCAGCCCATCGGGACAGGGTTTATCCTACGAGCAGTACTTC. Combining the CDR3 with reference TRBV28 and TRBJ2-7 gives the whole variable domain DVKVTQSSRYLVKRTGEKVFLECVQDMDHENMFWYRQDPGLGLRLIYFSYDVKMKEKGDIPEGYSVSREKKERFSLILESASTNQTSMYLCASSPSGQGLSYEQYFGPGTRLTVT.

This clonotype was seen at least ten times. With a much larger clone just one base away, this may be a read error. The V gene is TRBV6-2 or TRBV6-3, the J gene TRBJ1-1; D gene uncertain. Germline V gene sequence: CDR1 MNHEY, CDR2 SVGEGT. The CDR3 consists of 16 residues. V was shortened by 7 bases and J by 0 bases, with 18 bases between the two germline ends. The CDR3 coding sequence is TGTGCCAGCACCCTAAGGCCGGGAGACATGAACACTGAAGCTTTCTTT. It yields the protein CASTLRPGDMNTEAFF.

There are a few counts of this clonotype. The rearrangement joins TRBV11-2 to TRBJ2-5, with 8 bases fitting TRBD2. J was trimmed by 4 bases and V by 1 base; bases with no gene match: 14. The CDR3 is 18 amino acids. Looked up from germline, CDR1 is SGHAT and CDR2 is FQNNGV. CDR3 bases: TGTGCCAGCAGCTTAGGGAACTTAGCGGGAAGCCCAGGAGAGACCCAGTACTTC. It yields the protein CASSLGNLAGSPGETQYF.

Remarks on this clonotype: A read error is possible here, since a much larger clone lies one base away. V and J are TRBV6-1 and TRBJ2-5; D is possibly TRBD1 or TRBD2 (5 bases each). From germline, CDR1 is MNHNS and CDR2 SASEGT. The CDR3 extends over 16 amino acids. The CDR3 sequence: CASSRLPGRYQETKYF. The CDR3 nucleotides are TGTGCCAGCAGTCGACTCCCGGGACGGTACCAAGAGACCAAGTACTTC.

This clonotype came up many times. V usage is TRBV20-1 and J usage is TRBJ1-5; 7 nucleotides match TRBD1. The length of the CDR3 is 14 residues. The ends lost 6 bases at V and 5 bases at J; junction bases unmatched: 10. Germline lookup yields CDR1 DFQATT and CDR2 SNEGSKA (reference sequence). As DNA, the CDR3 is TGCAGTGCAACCACGGACAGGACCGATCAGCCCCAGCATTTT. As protein: CSATTDRTDQPQHF.

This chain uses TRBV4-2 with TRBJ2-3, with 10 positions matching TRBD2. The trim removed 4 bases at V and 4 bases at J, leaving 5 bases unmatched. Germline V lookup: CDR1 LGHNA, CDR2 YNFKEQ. CDR3 size: 15 residues. CDR3 sequence (DNA): TGTGCCAGCAGCCCTACCGGACTAGCGGCAGATACGCAGTATTTT. It is translated as CASSPTGLAADTQYF.

At least ten counts were recorded for this clonotype. This sequence joins TRBV24-1 and TRBJ2-2; perhaps TRBD1 as D (6 bases). CDR1 and CDR2 from the germline V gene are KGHDR and SFDVKD. There are 15 residues in the CDR3. V lost 3 bases and J 2 bases, leaving 9 bases between the germline ends. The CDR3, as DNA: TGTGCCACCAGTGATGGACAGAGTAACACCGGGGAGCTGTTTTTT. Translated, it gives CATSDGQSNTGELFF.

This clonotype was observed at least ten times. The rearrangement links TRBV30 to TRBJ1-5; the D gene is possibly TRBD1 (5 bases). There are 14 residues in the CDR3. V was trimmed by 3 bases and J by 7 bases, leaving 16 bases between them. From germline, CDR1 is GTSNPN and CDR2 SVGIG (reference sequence). CDR3 nucleotides: TGTGCCTGGAGGGATCAGGGTACGGGGCAGCCCCAGCATTTT. It translates to CAWRDQGTGQPQHF.

The chain has TRBV27 and TRBJ1-2; maybe TRBD1 (6 bases). CDR1 MNHEY and CDR2 SMNVEV come from the germline V gene (reference sequence). The CDR3 runs to 17 residues. V lost 8 bases and J 7 bases, leaving 29 bases between the germline ends. The CDR3 sequence: CASHPLWEDRYISGYTF. The CDR3 nucleotides are TGTGCCAGCCATCCCCTGTGGGAAGACAGGTACATCAGTGGCTACACCTTC.

This clonotype has a count of ten or more. The rearrangement uses TRBV29-1 and TRBJ2-7; 9 nucleotides line up with TRBD2. Germline values: CDR1 SQVTM, CDR2 ANQGSEA. CDR3 length equals 11 residues. V shed 6 bases and J 5 bases; nucleotides not matched to a gene: 2. DNA for the CDR3: TGCAGCGTGGGACTAGCACACGAGCAGTACTTC. Translation: CSVGLAHEQYF.

CDR3 residues: CASSRTGGGMNTEAFF. The CDR3 nucleotides are TGTGCCAGCTCACGGACAGGGGGCGGAATGAACACTGAAGCTTTCTTT. The chain joins TRBV18 to TRBJ1-1; the match to TRBD1 covers 11 bases. V lost 4 bases, J lost 0 bases, and 4 bases stayed unmatched. Germline CDR1 is KGHSH and CDR2 is LQKENI. This CDR3 is 16 amino acids long.